This T cell receptor beta chain derives from a study of memory CD4+ T cells and cytomegalovirus serostatus. Single viable CD3+CD4+CD8-CD45RO+ cells were sorted as the memory CD4+ T cells. Findings and limits, study-wide: About 40% of the roughly 160 known CMV-associated TCRbeta sequences appeared in CD4+ memory.

With respect to this clone: Its antigen remains unidentified.

Sequencing was performed with immunoSEQ multiplex PCR; in TCRdb, only in-frame clones are kept and a portion is missing. Of about 56,000 clones in the sample, around 76% were seen once. The CDR3 is 18 residues long. Trimming at V came to 3 bases and at J to 4 bases, leaving 13 bases not matched to a gene. Per the germline V gene, CDR1 is SGHNT and CDR2 is YENEEA. The V and J genes are TRBV11-3 and TRBJ2-1, with 9 bases fitting TRBD2. The TCR originated in an adult in good health and CMV-seronegative. Source material: memory CD4+ T cells from blood. CDR3 sequence reads: CASSFQYLWTSEYNEQFF. In nucleotides, the CDR3 is TGTGCCAGCAGCTTCCAATACCTGTGGACTAGCGAGTACAATGAGCAGTTCTTC. The entire variable domain, with the rest obtained from reference TRBV11-3 and TRBJ2-1, is as follows: EAGVVQSPRYKIIEKKQPVAFWCNPISGHNTLYWYLQNLGQGPELLIRYENEEAVDDSQLPKDRFSAERLKGVDSTLKIQPAELGDSAVYLCASSFQYLWTSEYNEQFFGPGTRLTVL.